The 31 T cell receptor beta chains in this list originate from one sample, sequenced in a study of metastatic and nonmetastatic thyroid tumors. TCRdb called clones again from the PCR reads with MiXCR. Of over 15,000 clones listed, around 13% are singletons. Patients were all untreated before their thyroid surgery. Sequenced: tumor tissue. The source of these receptors is a female donor with papillary thyroid cancer or a benign thyroid nodule (not recorded which). Some clones in this sample may be carry-over from other donors' samples.

This chain joins TRBV24-1 and TRBJ1-1, with D unresolved. This CDR3 comprises 16 residues. CDR1 and CDR2 from the germline V gene are KGHDR and SFDVKD. The V and J ends lost 4 bases and 3 bases respectively, with 17 bases between them. The CDR3 sequence: CATSDQITGLDTEAFF. CDR3 bases: TGTGCCACCAGTGACCAAATCACTGGGCTGGACACTGAAGCTTTCTTT.

This clone was recorded many times. This chain uses TRBV11-2 with TRBJ1-6; D is uncertain. The germline V and J ends were trimmed by 0 bases and 2 bases, with 14 bases remaining between them. The CDR3 runs 18 residues. Germline CDR1 and CDR2: SGHAT and FQNNGV. CDR3 in amino acids: CASSLDGSWRPYNSPLHF. CDR3 DNA sequence: TGTGCCAGCAGCTTAGATGGCAGCTGGCGCCCCTATAATTCACCCCTCCACTTT.

This clone was seen repeatedly, ten times or more. This chain connects TRBV13 to TRBJ2-4; TRBD2 matches at 10 bases. The CDR3 covers 15 residues. With 4 bases clipped from V and 9 bases from J, the junction kept 9 bases outside the gene matches. The germline V gene has CDR1 PRHDT and CDR2 FYEKMQ (reference sequence). CDR3 in amino acids: CASSWTSGGTRIQYF. In DNA, the CDR3 is TGTGCCAGCAGCTGGACTAGCGGAGGAACTCGCATTCAGTACTTC.

This clone was seen repeatedly, ten times or more. V gene TRBV19 combines with J gene TRBJ1-1; weak D call: TRBD1 (5 bases). CDR3 length: 13 residues. V dropped 5 bases and J dropped 9 bases, with 16 bases sitting between them. CDR1 and CDR2 from the germline V gene are LNHDA and SQIVND (reference sequence). The CDR3 sequence is CASSLFRDGKAFF. CDR3 nucleotides: TGTGCCAGTAGTTTATTCCGGGACGGTAAAGCTTTCTTT.

There are a few counts of this clone. V usage is TRBV2 and J usage is TRBJ2-7; the D is unclear. Deletions cut 3 bases from V and 2 bases from J, with 8 bases between. This CDR3 is built from 13 residues. CDR1 and CDR2 from the germline V gene are SNHLY and FYNNEI. The DNA for the CDR3 is TGTGCCAGCAGTGACGGGTCAACCTACGAGCAGTACTTC. Amino acids: CASSDGSTYEQYF.

In this sample, this clone turned up a few times. The chain employs TRBV6-2 or TRBV6-3 and TRBJ1-2; D uncertain. CDR3 size: 15 residues. V was pared by 0 bases and J by 4 bases, with 12 bases between. Germline-derived CDR1 and CDR2 are MNHEY and SVGEGT. CDR3 bases: TGTGCCAGCAGTTACTCCCAAGGACTGCCCTATGGCTACACCTTC. Amino acids: CASSYSQGLPYGYTF.

This clone was picked up many times. The V call is TRBV2, the J call TRBJ1-4; D is ambiguous. Trimming cost V 11 bases and J 8 bases, with 15 bases left between them. There are 12 residues in the CDR3. The germline gives CDR1 SNHLY, CDR2 FYNNEI. The CDR3 bases are TGTGCCCAGGCCACAGAGAGGGAAAAACTGTTTTTT. Residues: CAQATEREKLFF.

The chain combines TRBV28 with TRBJ1-1; D is ambiguous. V was pared by 0 bases and J by 5 bases, with 10 bases between. The CDR3 contains 14 residues. Germline CDR1 is MDHEN and CDR2 is SYDVKM. CDR3 in DNA: TGTGCCAGCAGTTTATGGGACCCGGGAACTGAAGCTTTCTTT. Its translation: CASSLWDPGTEAFF.

There are a few counts of this clone. Germline and junction disagree at one end, which may indicate a read error. Additional DNA sequences in this sample encode the identical CDR3. The rearrangement joins TRBV5-5 to TRBJ1-5; D remains ambiguous. The CDR3 consists of 15 residues. Per germline, CDR1 SGHKS and CDR2 YYEKEE (reference sequence). CDR3 protein: CASSLAGISLQPQHF. CDR3 nucleotides: TGTGCCAGCAGTTTGGCAGGCATTTCTCTCCAGCCCCAGCATTTT.

This clone was detected many times. The chain carries TRBV20-1 and TRBJ2-7, with 8 positions matching TRBD2. The CDR3 runs 15 residues. The J segment lost 2 bases and the V segment lost 6 bases, leaving 12 bases of the junction unmatched. Per the germline V gene, CDR1 is DFQATT and CDR2 is SNEGSKA (reference sequence). Written as DNA, the CDR3 is TGCAGTGCCAGCGTTAGCGGGGACGCCGCCTACGAGCAGTACTTC. Translated, it gives CSASVSGDAAYEQYF.

This clone has ten or more counts. A much more abundant neighbour one base away suggests this may be a read error. V gene TRBV5-1 combines with J gene TRBJ2-7; D not resolved. Germline assignment: CDR1 SGHRS and CDR2 YFSETQ. CDR3 size: 12 residues. Trimming pared 4 bases from V and 3 bases from J, leaving 8 bases between. The CDR3 protein is CASSPGYYEQYF. The CDR3 DNA follows: TGCGCCAGCAGCCCAGGCTACTACGAGCAGTACTTC.

This clone was counted a few times. The chain employs TRBV6-1 and TRBJ2-7; tentative D call: TRBD2 (8 bases). The CDR3 spans 17 residues. Trimming took 3 bases from V and 3 from J, leaving 21 bases between them. Germline assignment: CDR1 MNHNS and CDR2 SASEGT. Here the CDR3 reads CASSEGLIAGQFYEQYF. The CDR3 bases are TGTGCCAGCAGTGAGGGATTAATAGCGGGACAGTTCTACGAGCAGTACTTC.

In its sample, this clone was seen many times. The genes are TRBV28 and TRBJ2-7; tentative D call: TRBD2 (6 bases). Germline lookup yields CDR1 MDHEN and CDR2 SYDVKM. This CDR3 has 17 residues. Trimming pared 5 bases from V and 0 bases from J, leaving 20 bases between. As DNA, the CDR3 is TGTGCCAGCAGTCCCCCCGGAGGGTTTCTTACCTCCTACGAGCAGTACTTC. Translating it yields CASSPPGGFLTSYEQYF.

In its sample, this clone was seen a few times. This may be a read error: a much more frequent sequence differs by one nucleotide. The V gene is TRBV12-2, the J gene TRBJ2-7. TRBV12-2 is assigned pseudogene status. The CDR3 consists of 18 residues. The CDR3 coding sequence is TGTGCAAGTCGCTTATCGGAAGCGGGCGTGGAGATCTCCTACGAGCAGTACTTC. It encodes CASRLSEAGVEISYEQYF.

This clone was counted ten times or more. V gene TRBV5-1 combines with J gene TRBJ2-3; the match to TRBD2 covers 11 bases. V gave up 7 bases and J gave up 4 bases; unmatched junction bases: 8. From germline, CDR1 is SGHRS and CDR2 YFSETQ. The CDR3 length is 15 residues. The DNA for the CDR3 is TGCGCCAGCCGAATTAGCGGGGGGGCGGCAGATACGCAGTATTTT. This encodes CASRISGGAADTQYF. Filled out from reference TRBV5-1 and TRBJ2-3, the complete variable domain reads KAGVTQTPRYLIKTRGQQVTLSCSPISGHRSVSWYQQTPGQGLQFLFEYFSETQRNKGNFPGRFSGRQFSNSRSEMNVSTLELGDSALYLCASRISGGAADTQYFGPGTRLTVL.

Remarks on this clone: A much larger clone is a single base away; this may be a read error. This is likely a read error, given that the CDR3 carries no conserved phenylalanine or tryptophan at its end. The rearrangement links TRBV27 to TRBJ2-1; D gene unclear. V was clipped by 6 bases and J by 8 bases, with 17 bases between them. Germline V gives CDR1 MNHEY, CDR2 SMNVEV (reference sequence). This CDR3 region has 14 residues. The CDR3 here is CASSSPRVAYEQFL. The CDR3 coding sequence is TGTGCCAGCAGCTCCCCTCGGGTGGCGTATGAGCAGTTCCTC.

The table lists this clone with many counts. The chain links TRBV12-3 or TRBV12-4 to TRBJ1-5; no clear D gene. V gave up 6 bases and J gave up 9 bases, with 9 bases separating them. The CDR3 extends over 11 amino acids. The CDR3 DNA sequence: TGTGCCAGCAGCGCCCGGGGGCCCCAGCATTTT. Translation: CASSARGPQHF.

This clone was seen repeatedly, ten times or more. The chain carries TRBV7-9 and TRBJ1-4; TRBD1 is a possible D gene (5 bases). The CDR3 runs to 16 residues. Between the trimmed V and J ends, which lost 6 bases and 0 bases, there was a span of 14 bases. Germline V gene lookup returns CDR1 SEHNR and CDR2 FQNEAQ (reference sequence). In DNA form, the CDR3 reads TGTGCCAGCAGATCCCAGGGCGGGCCAACTAATGAAAAACTGTTTTTT. Protein: CASRSQGGPTNEKLFF.

The chain combines TRBV5-1 with TRBJ2-7; D is perhaps TRBD1 (6 bases). The ends were cut back, 0 bases at V and 4 bases at J, with 11 bases in the middle. CDR1 SGHRS and CDR2 YFSETQ come from the germline V gene. This CDR3 is built from 14 residues. The chain's CDR3 is CASSLDRAGYEQYF. CDR3 in DNA: TGCGCCAGCAGCTTGGACAGGGCGGGTTACGAGCAGTACTTC.

This clone came up many times. A much larger clone differs from this one at a single base, so this may be a read error. V is TRBV5-6 and J is TRBJ2-6, with TRBD2 matching 8 bases. The CDR3 sequence is 18 residues long. CDR1 and CDR2 from the germline V gene are SGHDT and YYEEEE. The CDR3, as DNA: TGTGCCAGCAGCGCGCCGGGGGGGCTAAGCTCTGGGGCCAGCGTCCTGACTTTC. Amino acids: CASSAPGGLSSGASVLTF. The complete variable domain, with remaining parts taken from reference TRBV5-6 and TRBJ2-6, reads DAGVTQSPTHLIKTRGQQVTLRCSPKSGHDTVSWYQQALGQGPQFIFQYYEEEERQRGNFPDRFSGHQFPNYSSELNVNALLLGDSALYLCASSAPGGLSSGASVLTFGAGSRLTVL.

This clone was observed at least ten times. V usage is TRBV6-2 or TRBV6-3 and J usage is TRBJ2-5; 14 nucleotides agree with TRBD2. After removal of 6 bases from V and 2 bases from J, the junction contained 8 bases not matched to a gene. Germline assignment: CDR1 MNHEY and CDR2 SVGEGT. The CDR3 totals 17 residues. The CDR3 sequence: CASSPGTSGSLQETQYF. For the CDR3, the DNA is TGTGCCAGCAGCCCCGGGACTAGCGGGAGCTTGCAAGAGACCCAGTACTTC.

The chain is built from TRBV7-3 and TRBJ2-1; D is possibly TRBD2 (7 bases). Germline V gene sequence: CDR1 SGHTA, CDR2 FQGTGA. The V gene lost 5 bases and the J gene lost 12 bases, with 17 bases spanning the gap. The CDR3 covers 13 residues. CDR3 bases: TGTGCCAGCAGCCCGGGGGGCCTGATTGGGCAGTTCTTC. Amino acid sequence: CASSPGGLIGQFF.

The sample holds many counts of this clone. This sequence may be a read error, since a much larger clone differs from it by one base. The identical CDR3 is also encoded by other nucleotide sequences in the sample. V and J are TRBV29-1 and TRBJ2-7; TRBD1 matches at 9 bases. The CDR3 length is 11 residues. CDR1 SQVTM and CDR2 ANQGSEA come from the germline V gene. The CDR3 loop reads CGVGQGYEQYF. CDR3 bases: TGCGGCGTGGGACAGGGCTACGAGCAGTACTTC.

This clone was detected many times. The genes are TRBV20-1 and TRBJ2-3; 11 bases map to TRBD2. The V gene end was trimmed by 3 bases and the J gene end by 8 bases; junction bases not matched to a gene: 22. Germline V gene lookup returns CDR1 DFQATT and CDR2 SNEGSKA (reference sequence). This CDR3 contains 19 residues. The CDR3 DNA reads as TGCAGTGCTAGTACTGTGGACGGAAAACTAGCGGGAGAAGGTCTTACGCAGTATTTT. Translated: CSASTVDGKLAGEGLTQYF.

The chain employs TRBV2 and TRBJ1-2; 7 bases agree with TRBD1. The CDR3 covers 15 residues. J gave up 4 bases and V 1 base, and 6 bases lay outside the gene matches. Germline V lookup: CDR1 SNHLY, CDR2 FYNNEI. This chain's CDR3 is CASSEVDRKLYGYTF. CDR3 in DNA: TGTGCCAGCAGTGAAGTGGACAGGAAACTCTATGGCTACACCTTC.

The table lists this clone with many counts. This sample includes further DNA sequences coding for the same CDR3. The rearrangement uses TRBV5-1 and TRBJ2-7, with unresolved D. CDR1 is SGHRS, CDR2 YFSETQ, per germline. V shed 5 bases and J shed 5 bases, with 11 bases lying between them. CDR3 length: 12 amino acids. The chain's CDR3 is CASSQDGDEQYF. The DNA for the CDR3 is TGCGCCAGCAGTCAAGACGGCGACGAGCAGTACTTC.

This clone occurred many times. This rearrangement joins TRBV7-9 to TRBJ2-4; 7 bases map to TRBD1. Germline CDR1 reads SEHNR; CDR2 reads FQNEAQ (reference sequence). The J segment lost 16 bases and the V segment lost 5 bases, leaving 11 bases of the junction unmatched. The CDR3 spans 12 residues. CDR3 DNA: TGTGCCAGCAGCCCGGGGCAGGGGACAGTTTACTTC. This codes for CASSPGQGTVYF.

This clone was observed at least ten times. The J gene is TRBJ1-1, the V gene TRBV12-3 or TRBV12-4; 10 bases line up with TRBD1. CDR3 size: 16 residues. V dropped 6 bases and J dropped 7; count of bases not matched to a gene: 14. The CDR3 coding sequence is TGTGCCAGCAGAACCGGGGGGACAGGGGACATCTATGAAGCTTTCTTT. Residues: CASRTGGTGDIYEAFF.

CDR3 protein: CASSQGAWYGYTF. CDR3 sequence (DNA): TGTGCCAGCAGCCAAGGGGCCTGGTATGGCTACACCTTC. V and J are TRBV4-2 and TRBJ1-2; D gene unclear. CDR1 is LGHNA, CDR2 YNFKEQ, per germline. The CDR3 has 13 residues. Between the trimmed V and J ends, which lost 1 base and 5 bases, there was a span of 8 bases.

This clone showed up many times. The V and J genes are TRBV10-2 and TRBJ2-3; 11 bases fit TRBD2. This CDR3 comprises 17 residues. Germline V gene data show CDR1 as WSHSY and CDR2 as SAAADI. Trimming took 6 bases from V and 5 from J; bases not matched to a gene: 13. The CDR3 sequence: CASSTRTSGSSVDTQYF. CDR3 coding DNA: TGCGCCAGCAGCACTCGCACTAGCGGGAGCTCGGTAGATACGCAGTATTTT.

This clone has a count of ten or more. V gene TRBV18 combines with J gene TRBJ2-6; TRBD1 matches 12 bases. Germline CDR1 KGHSH, CDR2 LQKENI. The CDR3 spans 18 residues. Trimming removed 2 bases from V and 1 base from J; junction bases left unmatched: 3. CDR3 region: CASSPGTGGVSGANVLTF. The CDR3 nucleotides are TGTGCCAGCTCACCAGGGACAGGGGGCGTTTCTGGGGCCAACGTCCTGACTTTC. Variable domain in full (rest from reference TRBV18 and TRBJ2-6): NAGVMQNPRHLVRRRGQEARLRCSPMKGHSHVYWYRQLPEEGLKFMVYLQKENIIDESGMPKERFSAEFPKEGPSILRIQQVVRGDSAAYFCASSPGTGGVSGANVLTFGAGSRLTVL.